Reported below is one T cell receptor (beta chain). Its target is not known. Unique molecular identifiers were incorporated during preparation of the TCRbeta library. TCRdb used MiXCR to reprocess the PCR reads, holding one entry per CDR3 protein. The table lists some 450,000 distinct CDR3 sequences, around two fifths of them singletons. With 5 bases removed from V and 5 bases from J, the gap between germline ends came to 15 bases. This CDR3 spans 14 amino acids. CDR1 and CDR2 from the germline V gene are MDHEN and SYDVKM. The sample belongs to a study of T-cell reconstitution after alpha-beta-depleted transplantation in children. Study observations and caveats: From newly produced T cells came most of the T-cell counts and diversity one year after transplant. Approximately two months post-transplant, alpha-beta T cells reportedly originated from several hundred expanded graft clones. From surviving recipient T cells and thymic progenitors came the high day-60 TCRbeta diversity observed in some patients.

The receptor was isolated from a girl aged 2-10 years with aplastic anemia, due to receive a stem cell transplant. The sequencing used PBMCs, collected before TCRalphabeta/CD19-depleted stem cell transplant. The chain has TRBV28 and TRBJ2-5; TRBD2 is a possible D gene (6 bases). The CDR3 spells CASSGGAGMETQYF. CDR3 sequence (DNA): TGTGCCAGCAGTGGAGGGGCGGGTATGGAGACCCAGTACTTC.